This TCR beta chain emerged from a study of blood T cell repertoires in COVID-19. Overall study: Acute and convalescent COVID-19 specimens originated in the United States, Italy and Spain. The cDNA or gDNA used as material had been derived from T cells, B-cell-depleted T cells, or PBMCs.

Germline-derived CDR1 and CDR2 are SGHTA and FQGNSA. This CDR3 is built from 17 residues. V dropped 1 base and J dropped 6; count of bases not matched to a gene: 10. Measured with immunoSEQ multiplex PCR; TCRdb has only the in-frame clones, and not every one. The data hold around 150,000 clones, with about 83% observed a single time. V usage is TRBV7-2 and J usage is TRBJ2-1; 9 bases are a match to TRBD2. The receptor's source is an elderly woman with acute or convalescent COVID-19. The sequencing sample was made of peripheral blood. Here the CDR3 reads CASSLVSSGGGGNEQFF. In DNA, the CDR3 is TGTGCCAGCAGCTTAGTTAGTAGCGGGGGAGGAGGCAATGAGCAGTTCTTC.